Given below is one T cell receptor (beta chain) in context. The sample belongs to a study of shared clonotypes between healthy human individuals. Using immunoSEQ multiplex PCR, the repertoire was profiled, and TCRdb retains in-frame clones only, with some absent. The data show fewer than 1.6 million clones, with roughly 98.5% seen just once and roughly 0.35% held by the top ten. Germline-derived CDR1 and CDR2 are LNHDA and SQIVND (reference sequence). Trimming pared 5 bases from V and 5 bases from J, leaving 16 bases between. The CDR3 length is 15 residues. The genes are TRBV19 and TRBJ1-5; no definite D call. This clonotype was obtained from a man between 25 and 39 years old in good health. The sequenced sample was naive CD4+ T cells sorted from blood. The sample's subset: CD45RA+ positively selected. The CDR3 DNA reads as TGTGCCAGTAGTTTTGAGAAAGCCGTTCATCAGCCCCAGCATTTT. Amino acids: CASSFEKAVHQPQHF.